Shown below are 16 T cell receptor beta chains from a single sample sequenced in a study of CD8 T cells in ankylosing spondylitis. Each CDR3 protein is one row after TCRdb ran MiXCR on the 5' RACE reads. The sample records approximately 220,000 distinct CDR3 sequences, about 26% being singletons. Sequenced material: blood, either unsorted or a sorted T cell fraction (not recorded which). The receptor set was obtained from a male donor with ankylosing spondylitis or in good health (not recorded which).

This clonotype was seen ten or more times. The chain uses TRBV20-1 and TRBJ1-5; D perhaps matches TRBD1 (5 bases). The CDR3 sequence is 15 residues long. The germline gives CDR1 DFQATT, CDR2 SNEGSKA (reference sequence). V was cut by 0 bases and J by 0 bases, with 9 bases left in between. CDR3 nucleotide sequence: TGCAGTGCTAGAGATGGGACTTTTAGCAATCAGCCCCAGCATTTT. Translating gives CSARDGTFSNQPQHF.

The CDR3 sequence is CSARGQTNTEAFF. For the CDR3, the DNA is TGCAGTGCTAGAGGACAGACGAACACTGAAGCTTTCTTT. The rearrangement links TRBV20-1 to TRBJ1-1, with TRBD1 as a possible D gene (5 bases). Trimming took off 1 base at V and 1 base at J, with 7 bases between the two ends. The CDR3 spans 13 residues. CDR1 is DFQATT and CDR2 is SNEGSKA in the germline V gene (reference sequence).

The CDR3 DNA is TGTGCCAGCAGTTTAAGGGCAGGGGGTAATGGCGAGCAGTACTTC. Translated: CASSLRAGGNGEQYF. The chain is built from TRBV27 and TRBJ2-7; 7 bases are shared with TRBD1. Germline V lookup: CDR1 MNHEY, CDR2 SMNVEV (reference sequence). Losses at the gene ends were 2 bases for V and 6 bases for J; bases not matched to a gene: 10. The length of the CDR3 is 15 residues.

This sequence joins TRBV7-3 and TRBJ2-7, with D perhaps TRBD1 (7 bases). V was shortened by 5 bases and J by 6 bases, with 20 bases between the two germline ends. Germline assignment: CDR1 SGHTA and CDR2 FQGTGA. The length of the CDR3 is 15 residues. CDR3 region: CASSLDREAVSEQYF. DNA for the CDR3: TGTGCCAGCAGCCTAGACAGGGAGGCGGTCTCCGAGCAGTACTTC.

The V and J genes are TRBV7-2 and TRBJ1-2; unclear D gene. Trimming removed 5 bases at V and 7 bases at J, with 17 bases between. Germline V gene sequence: CDR1 SGHTA, CDR2 FQGNSA. The CDR3 covers 14 residues. Here the CDR3 DNA reads TGTGCCAGCAGCCCGGGGTTCGGGTACGTTGGCTACACCTTC. This encodes CASSPGFGYVGYTF.

The rearrangement uses TRBV6-1 and TRBJ1-1, with a tentative D call TRBD1 (6 bases). Germline values: CDR1 MNHNS, CDR2 SASEGT. This CDR3 spans 15 amino acids. V lost 2 bases, J lost 5 bases, and 15 bases lay in between. The CDR3 DNA reads TGTGCCAGCAGTGAATGGCAGGGAGGGGGAACTGAAGCTTTCTTT. The encoded protein is CASSEWQGGGTEAFF.

This clonotype was recorded at least ten times. This chain uses TRBV10-3 with TRBJ2-5, with a weak D call TRBD2 (6 bases). This CDR3 comprises 12 residues. V was cut by 0 bases and J by 7 bases, with 6 bases left in between. Germline V CDR1 and CDR2: ENHRY, SYGVKD. The CDR3 region has the DNA TGTGCCATCAGTGAGTCTAGCGGGACCCAGTACTTC. Its translation: CAISESSGTQYF.

This clonotype turned up a few times. The V gene is TRBV7-2, the J gene TRBJ2-5; D possibly corresponds to TRBD2 (6 bases). The V gene's germline CDR1 is SGHTA and CDR2 FQGNSA. The CDR3 extends over 14 amino acids. Trimming shortened V by 2 bases and J by 1 base, and 8 bases separated the two germline ends. The DNA for the CDR3 is TGTGCCAGCAGCTTACGCGGGACCCAAGAGACCCAGTACTTC. This gives the protein CASSLRGTQETQYF. Variable domain in full (rest from reference TRBV7-2 and TRBJ2-5): GAGVSQSPSNKVTEKGKDVELRCDPISGHTALYWYRQSLGQGLEFLIYFQGNSAPDKSGLPSDRFSAERTGGSVSTLTIQRTQQEDSAVYLCASSLRGTQETQYFGPGTRLLVL.

This clonotype was detected many times. The chain joins TRBV7-6 to TRBJ2-2; no firm D call. Germline-derived CDR1 and CDR2 are SGHVS and FNYEAQ. The CDR3 spans 13 residues. V was cut by 4 bases and J by 7 bases, with 10 bases left in between. CDR3: CASSSSGSGELFF. The CDR3 DNA reads as TGTGCCAGCAGCTCCAGTGGTAGCGGGGAGCTGTTTTTT.

The chain employs TRBV20-1 and TRBJ2-7, with D possibly matching TRBD2 (6 bases). Germline lookup yields CDR1 DFQATT and CDR2 SNEGSKA (reference sequence). This CDR3 is built from 14 residues. Trimming removed 5 bases at V and 4 bases at J, with 18 bases between. CDR3 sequence reads: CSARQGAGPYEQYF. CDR3 DNA: TGCAGTGCTCGACAAGGAGCGGGTCCGTACGAGCAGTACTTC.

The genes are TRBV4-1 and TRBJ2-6, with D uncertain. The V and J ends lost 5 bases and 4 bases respectively, with 6 bases between them. Germline-derived CDR1 and CDR2 are MGHRA and YSYEKL. The CDR3 loop spans 13 amino acids. The CDR3 protein is CASSKTGANVLTF. The CDR3, as DNA: TGCGCCAGCAGCAAGACCGGGGCCAACGTCCTGACTTTC.

This clonotype was counted many times. J is TRBJ2-1 and V is TRBV11-1; perhaps D is TRBD1 or TRBD2 (5 bases each). Germline loops: CDR1 SGHAT, CDR2 FQDESV (reference sequence). The CDR3 runs to 15 residues. V gave up 0 bases and J gave up 5 bases, with 11 bases separating them. The CDR3 region has the DNA TGTGCCAGCAGCTTAGCCCCCAGAGGGGACAATGAGCAGTTCTTC. It yields the protein CASSLAPRGDNEQFF.

The table lists this clonotype with a few counts. This chain joins TRBV7-2 and TRBJ2-1; 8 bases line up with TRBD2. From germline, CDR1 is SGHTA and CDR2 FQGNSA. This CDR3 has 15 amino acids. The trim removed 1 base at V and 9 bases at J, leaving 8 bases unmatched. The CDR3 reads CASSLDSSGLGEQFF. DNA of the CDR3: TGTGCCAGCAGCTTAGACTCTAGCGGGTTAGGTGAGCAGTTCTTC. Using reference TRBV7-2 and TRBJ2-1 for the parts outside the CDR3, the full variable domain is GAGVSQSPSNKVTEKGKDVELRCDPISGHTALYWYRQSLGQGLEFLIYFQGNSAPDKSGLPSDRFSAERTGGSVSTLTIQRTQQEDSAVYLCASSLDSSGLGEQFFGPGTRLTVL.

This chain joins TRBV29-1 and TRBJ1-1; the match to TRBD1 covers 8 bases. The CDR3 is made up of 13 amino acids. Germline CDR1 is SQVTM and CDR2 is ANQGSEA. The V segment lost 6 bases and the J segment 3 bases; nucleotides outside the gene matches: 6. The CDR3 DNA follows: TGCAGCGTGCGGACAGGGCGGGACACTGAAGCTTTCTTT. It is translated as CSVRTGRDTEAFF.

This CDR3 reads CASSFSGSTENEQFF. CDR3 bases: TGTGCCAGCAGCTTTAGCGGGAGTACAGAGAATGAGCAGTTCTTC. This chain uses TRBV7-3 with TRBJ2-1, with TRBD2 matching 9 bases. After removal of 3 bases from V and 7 bases from J, the junction contained 7 bases not matched to a gene. This CDR3 comprises 15 residues. In germline, CDR1 is SGHTA, CDR2 FQGTGA.

The table lists this clonotype with many counts. CDR3 residues: CSALEQGFREAFF. In DNA form, the CDR3 reads TGCAGCGCCCTTGAACAGGGGTTTAGAGAAGCTTTCTTT. The chain employs TRBV29-1 and TRBJ1-1, with 7 bases fitting TRBD1. The V gene end was trimmed by 7 bases and the J gene end by 8 bases; junction bases not matched to a gene: 13. The germline V gene has CDR1 SQVTM and CDR2 ANQGSEA. CDR3 length: 13 amino acids. The whole variable domain, remainder taken from reference TRBV29-1 and TRBJ1-1, is SAVISQKPSRDICQRGTSLTIQCQVDSQVTMMFWYRQQPGQSLTLIATANQGSEATYESGFVIDKFPISRPNLTFSTLTVSNMSPEDSSIYLCSALEQGFREAFFGQGTRLTVV.